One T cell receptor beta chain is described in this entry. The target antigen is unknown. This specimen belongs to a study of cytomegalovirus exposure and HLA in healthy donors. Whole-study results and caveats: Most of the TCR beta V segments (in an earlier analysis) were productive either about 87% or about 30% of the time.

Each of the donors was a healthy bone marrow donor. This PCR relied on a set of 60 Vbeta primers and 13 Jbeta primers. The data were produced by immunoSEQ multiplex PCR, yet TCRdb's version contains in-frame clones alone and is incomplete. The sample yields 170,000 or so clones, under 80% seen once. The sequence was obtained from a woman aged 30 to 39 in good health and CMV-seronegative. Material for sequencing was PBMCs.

CDR3 sequence (DNA): TGTGCCAGCAGCTTAACCCCACGCAGGCCAGATACGCAGTATTTT. This sequence encodes CASSLTPRRPDTQYF. This chain links TRBV7-3 with TRBJ2-3, with D uncertain. CDR3 length equals 15 residues. Trimming stripped 0 bases from V and 4 bases from J, with 11 bases between. Germline V gives CDR1 SGHTA, CDR2 FQGTGA. Looking up the rest from reference TRBV7-3 and TRBJ2-3 gives the full variable domain: GAGVSQTPSNKVTEKGKYVELRCDPISGHTALYWYRQSLGQGPEFLIYFQGTGAADDSGLPNDRFFAVRPEGSVSTLKIQRTERGDSAVYLCASSLTPRRPDTQYFGPGTRLTVL.